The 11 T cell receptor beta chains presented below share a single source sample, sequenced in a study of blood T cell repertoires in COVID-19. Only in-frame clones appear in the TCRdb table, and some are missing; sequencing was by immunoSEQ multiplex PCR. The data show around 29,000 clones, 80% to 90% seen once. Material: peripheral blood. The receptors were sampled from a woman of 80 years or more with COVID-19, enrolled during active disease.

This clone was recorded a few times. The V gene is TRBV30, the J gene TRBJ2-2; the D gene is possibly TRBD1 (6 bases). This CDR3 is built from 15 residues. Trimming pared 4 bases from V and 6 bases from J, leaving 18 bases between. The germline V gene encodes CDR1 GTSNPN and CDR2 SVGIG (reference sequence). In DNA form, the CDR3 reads TGTGCCTGGACTGGGGGCCTTCTTGTGTCCGGGGAGCTGTTTTTT. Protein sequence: CAWTGGLLVSGELFF. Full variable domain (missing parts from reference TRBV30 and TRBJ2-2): SQTIHQWPATLVQPVGSPLSLECTVEGTSNPNLYWYRQAAGRGLQLLFYSVGIGQISSEVPQNLSASRPQDRQFILSSKKLLLSDSGFYLCAWTGGLLVSGELFFGEGSRLTVL.

The chain's CDR3 is CASSPPRGGSYNEQFF. DNA for the CDR3: TGTGCCAGCAGCCCTCCGCGGGGGGGCTCCTACAATGAGCAGTTCTTC. This rearrangement joins TRBV6-2 or TRBV6-3 to TRBJ2-1; 9 positions match TRBD2. Trimming cost V 6 bases and J 0 bases; bases outside gene matches: 6. The CDR3 has 16 amino acids. From germline, CDR1 is MNHEY and CDR2 SVGEGT.

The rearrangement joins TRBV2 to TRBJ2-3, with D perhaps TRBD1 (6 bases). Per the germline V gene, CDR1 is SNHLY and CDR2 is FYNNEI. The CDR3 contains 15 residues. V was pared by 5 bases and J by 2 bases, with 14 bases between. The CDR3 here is CASSSGQTFTDTQYF. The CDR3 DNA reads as TGTGCCAGCAGTTCCGGACAGACCTTCACAGATACGCAGTATTTT.

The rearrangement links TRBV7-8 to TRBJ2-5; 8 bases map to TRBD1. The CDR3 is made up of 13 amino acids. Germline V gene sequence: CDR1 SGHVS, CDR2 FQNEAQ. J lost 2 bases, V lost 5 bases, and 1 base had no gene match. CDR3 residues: CASSRTGQETQYF. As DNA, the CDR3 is TGTGCCAGCAGCCGGACAGGGCAAGAGACCCAGTACTTC.

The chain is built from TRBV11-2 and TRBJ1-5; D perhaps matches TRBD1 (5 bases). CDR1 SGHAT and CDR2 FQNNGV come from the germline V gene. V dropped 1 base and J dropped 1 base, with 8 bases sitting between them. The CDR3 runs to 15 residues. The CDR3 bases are TGTGCCAGCAGCTTAGCAGGGTCCAGCAATCAGCCCCAGCATTTT. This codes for CASSLAGSSNQPQHF.

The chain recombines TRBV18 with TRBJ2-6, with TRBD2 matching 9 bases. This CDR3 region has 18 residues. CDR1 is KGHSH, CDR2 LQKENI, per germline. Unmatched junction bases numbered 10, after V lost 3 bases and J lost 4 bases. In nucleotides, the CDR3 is TGTGCCAGCTCACCCTTGGAGCGGGGGGCCCTCGGGGCCAACGTCCTGACTTTC. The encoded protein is CASSPLERGALGANVLTF.

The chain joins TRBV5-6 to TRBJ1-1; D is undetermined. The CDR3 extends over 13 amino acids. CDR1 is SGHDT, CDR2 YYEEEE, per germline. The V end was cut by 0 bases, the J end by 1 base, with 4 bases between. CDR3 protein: CASSLASNTEAFF. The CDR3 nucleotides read TGTGCCAGCAGCTTGGCGTCGAACACTGAAGCTTTCTTT. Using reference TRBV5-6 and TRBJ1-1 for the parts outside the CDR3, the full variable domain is DAGVTQSPTHLIKTRGQQVTLRCSPKSGHDTVSWYQQALGQGPQFIFQYYEEEERQRGNFPDRFSGHQFPNYSSELNVNALLLGDSALYLCASSLASNTEAFFGQGTRLTVV.

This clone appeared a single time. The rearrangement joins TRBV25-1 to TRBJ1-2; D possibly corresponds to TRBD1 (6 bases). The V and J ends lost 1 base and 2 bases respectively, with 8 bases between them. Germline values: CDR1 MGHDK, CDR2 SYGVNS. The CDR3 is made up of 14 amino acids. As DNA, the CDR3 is TGTGCCAGCAGTGAATTCGGACAGAACTATGGCTACACCTTC. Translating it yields CASSEFGQNYGYTF.

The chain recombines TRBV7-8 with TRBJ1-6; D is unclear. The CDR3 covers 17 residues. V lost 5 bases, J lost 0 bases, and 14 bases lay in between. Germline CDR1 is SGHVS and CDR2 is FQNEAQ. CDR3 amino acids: CASSPAVASSYNSPLHF. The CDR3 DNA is TGTGCCAGCAGCCCCGCGGTGGCCAGCTCCTATAATTCACCCCTCCACTTT.

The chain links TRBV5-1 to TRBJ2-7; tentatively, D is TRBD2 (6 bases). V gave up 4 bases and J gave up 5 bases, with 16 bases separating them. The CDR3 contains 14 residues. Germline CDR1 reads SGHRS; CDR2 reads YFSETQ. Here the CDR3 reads CASSVSPSGDEQYF. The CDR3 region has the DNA TGCGCCAGCAGCGTGTCCCCCTCGGGGGACGAGCAGTACTTC.

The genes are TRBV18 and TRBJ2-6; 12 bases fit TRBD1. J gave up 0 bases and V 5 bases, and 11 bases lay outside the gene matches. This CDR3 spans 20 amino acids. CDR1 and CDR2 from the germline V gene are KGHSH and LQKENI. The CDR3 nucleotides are TGTGCCAGCTCAGTCCGGGACAGGGGGCGGACAAGCTCTGGGGCCAACGTCCTGACTTTC. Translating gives CASSVRDRGRTSSGANVLTF.